These 25 T cell receptor beta chains originate from one sample sequenced in a study of T cell responses to AZD1222 COVID-19 vaccine. Assay used: immunoSEQ multiplex PCR; TCRdb lists only in-frame clones, some missing. The table lists 130,000 to 150,000 clones, roughly 92% of them singletons. This specimen consisted of peripheral blood, obtained on day 0 of AZD1222 vaccination. These receptors all come from an adult in good health.

V usage is TRBV7-2 and J usage is TRBJ2-7, with D maybe TRBD2 (6 bases). The CDR3 totals 13 residues. Germline CDR1 and CDR2: SGHTA and FQGNSA. Trimming cost V 1 base and J 5 bases, with 9 bases left between them. As DNA, the CDR3 is TGTGCCAGCAGCTTAGGACGGGAGAACGAGCAGTACTTC. This codes for CASSLGRENEQYF.

This chain connects TRBV28 to TRBJ1-5; possibly TRBD1 for D (5 bases). CDR1 and CDR2 (germline): MDHEN, SYDVKM. The CDR3 contains 12 residues. Trimming pared 9 bases from V and 6 bases from J, leaving 12 bases between. CDR3 sequence (DNA): TGTGCCAGTTACATCGGGGGTCAGCCCCAGCATTTT. As protein: CASYIGGQPQHF. Full variable domain (remainder filled in from reference TRBV28 and TRBJ1-5): DVKVTQSSRYLVKRTGEKVFLECVQDMDHENMFWYRQDPGLGLRLIYFSYDVKMKEKGDIPEGYSVSREKKERFSLILESASTNQTSMYLCASYIGGQPQHFGDGTRLSIL.

This clone was counted between two and nine times. This chain's CDR3 is CASSLERASYEQYF. CDR3 bases: TGTGCCAGCAGCTTGGAAAGAGCATCCTACGAGCAGTACTTC. This sequence joins TRBV5-4 and TRBJ2-7; no firm D call. The CDR3 is 14 residues long. Germline V gives CDR1 SGHNT, CDR2 YYREEE (reference sequence). V gave up 0 bases and J gave up 1 base, with 8 bases separating them.

The rearrangement links TRBV5-1 to TRBJ2-1; TRBD2 matches 11 bases. The CDR3 totals 16 residues. With V trimmed by 3 bases and J by 7 bases, 9 bases remained unmatched. Germline-derived CDR1 and CDR2 are SGHRS and YFSETQ. In nucleotides, the CDR3 is TGCGCCAGCAGCTATTCCGGGACTAGCGGTCTTAATGAGCAGTTCTTC. It translates to CASSYSGTSGLNEQFF.

The chain carries TRBV2 and TRBJ1-4; 8 nucleotides line up with TRBD1. V dropped 2 bases and J dropped 7; count of bases not matched to a gene: 6. The germline CDR1 and CDR2 sequences are SNHLY and FYNNEI. The CDR3 has 15 amino acids. CDR3 sequence: CASSEIWTGSEKLFF. As DNA, the CDR3 is TGTGCCAGCAGTGAAATATGGACAGGGAGTGAAAAACTGTTTTTT.

Concerning this clone: One end of the junction varies from germline; a read error may be responsible. The sample carries other DNA sequences with the same CDR3. CDR3 sequence: CASVLTVANYGYTF. The CDR3 nucleotides read TGTGCCAGCGTATTGACAGTAGCTAATTATGGCTACACCTTC. J is TRBJ1-2 and V is TRBV6-5, with a tentative D call TRBD1 (5 bases). This CDR3 comprises 14 residues. The germline V gene encodes CDR1 MNHEY and CDR2 SVGAGI.

The rearrangement joins TRBV5-6 to TRBJ1-1; D is perhaps TRBD1 (5 bases). The V end lost 1 base, the J end lost 5 bases, and 12 bases lay between the germline ends. This CDR3 comprises 14 residues. Germline loops: CDR1 SGHDT, CDR2 YYEEEE. In nucleotides, the CDR3 is TGTGCCAGCAGCTTGCGGGGCATAAGGACTGAAGCTTTCTTT. Translating gives CASSLRGIRTEAFF.

The rearrangement uses TRBV28 and TRBJ1-1; the D is unclear. The V end lost 5 bases, the J end lost 0 bases, and 7 bases lay between the germline ends. The CDR3 covers 13 residues. Germline CDR1 and CDR2: MDHEN and SYDVKM. This chain's CDR3 is CASSPYMNTEAFF. The CDR3 DNA sequence: TGTGCCAGCAGTCCGTACATGAACACTGAAGCTTTCTTT.

The chain carries TRBV6-5 and TRBJ1-5, with a weak D call TRBD1 (6 bases). Trimming shortened V by 11 bases and J by 6 bases, and 20 bases separated the two germline ends. Looked up from germline, CDR1 is MNHEY and CDR2 is SVGAGI. CDR3 length: 14 residues. Written as DNA, the CDR3 is TGTGCCTCGTCACAGGGCTCGGAGGGTCAGCCCCAGCATTTT. This codes for CASSQGSEGQPQHF.

The rearrangement joins TRBV5-4 to TRBJ2-3; possibly TRBD2 for D (6 bases). The germline V gene encodes CDR1 SGHNT and CDR2 YYREEE (reference sequence). The V and J ends lost 4 bases and 0 bases respectively, with 15 bases between them. CDR3 length: 16 amino acids. The CDR3 loop is CASSPRGGGSTDTQYF. As DNA, the CDR3 is TGTGCCAGCAGCCCAAGGGGAGGAGGGAGCACAGATACGCAGTATTTT.

The V gene is TRBV28, the J gene TRBJ2-1; TRBD2 matches 7 bases. J gave up 6 bases and V 5 bases, and 7 bases lay outside the gene matches. There are 14 residues in the CDR3. Germline V lookup: CDR1 MDHEN, CDR2 SYDVKM. DNA for the CDR3: TGTGCCAGCAGTCACTACGGGAGGTTCAATGAGCAGTTCTTC. Protein: CASSHYGRFNEQFF.

The chain joins TRBV11-2 to TRBJ2-7; D is undetermined. The CDR3 sequence is 12 residues long. The germline V gene has CDR1 SGHAT and CDR2 FQNNGV. The V end was cut by 5 bases, the J end by 3 bases, with 8 bases between. The CDR3 nucleotides read TGTGCCAGCAGCACGACCTTCTACGAGCAGTACTTC. It codes for CASSTTFYEQYF.

This clone was detected once. CDR3 sequence (DNA): TGTGCCAGCAGCTTGGCTAGGGCCCTGAATGAGCAGTTCTTC. Its translation: CASSLARALNEQFF. This chain connects TRBV7-2 to TRBJ2-1; D is unresolved. In germline, CDR1 is SGHTA, CDR2 FQGNSA. The CDR3 sequence is 14 residues long. Trimming left V 3 bases short and J 7 bases short, with 13 bases between.

The rearrangement links TRBV11-2 to TRBJ1-2; the match to TRBD1 covers 7 bases. Germline CDR1 SGHAT, CDR2 FQNNGV. The length of the CDR3 is 14 residues. The V segment lost 6 bases and the J segment 3 bases; nucleotides outside the gene matches: 7. CDR3 nucleotide sequence: TGTGCCAGCAGTAATACCGGGACAGACTATGGCTACACCTTC. It specifies CASSNTGTDYGYTF.

Only one count was recorded for this clone. J is TRBJ2-3 and V is TRBV28, with D tentatively TRBD2 (6 bases). This CDR3 has 15 amino acids. Trimming removed 2 bases from V and 2 bases from J, with 11 bases in between. CDR1 is MDHEN and CDR2 is SYDVKM in the germline V gene. The chain's CDR3 is CASSLVLAATDTQYF. For the CDR3, the DNA is TGTGCCAGCAGTTTAGTTTTAGCGGCCACAGATACGCAGTATTTT.

This chain links TRBV27 with TRBJ2-7; 7 positions agree with TRBD2. Germline assignment: CDR1 MNHEY and CDR2 SMNVEV (reference sequence). This CDR3 has 13 amino acids. Unmatched junction bases numbered 7, after V lost 6 bases and J lost 5 bases. The CDR3 nucleotides read TGTGCCAGCAGAGAAACTAGCGTCGACGAGCAGTACTTC. Amino acids: CASRETSVDEQYF.

This chain joins TRBV5-1 and TRBJ2-4; TRBD2 aligns across 7 bases. This CDR3 spans 17 amino acids. With V trimmed by 4 bases and J by 1 base, 11 bases remained unmatched. Germline V gene data show CDR1 as SGHRS and CDR2 as YFSETQ. CDR3 DNA sequence: TGCGCCAGCAGCCTGGATGGGGGGAGGGCGGCCAAAAACATTCAGTACTTC. This encodes CASSLDGGRAAKNIQYF. Full variable domain (outside the CDR3, taken from reference TRBV5-1 and TRBJ2-4): KAGVTQTPRYLIKTRGQQVTLSCSPISGHRSVSWYQQTPGQGLQFLFEYFSETQRNKGNFPGRFSGRQFSNSRSEMNVSTLELGDSALYLCASSLDGGRAAKNIQYFGAGTRLSVL.

The chain links TRBV27 to TRBJ2-2; TRBD2 matches at 15 bases. This CDR3 comprises 17 residues. Germline V lookup: CDR1 MNHEY, CDR2 SMNVEV (reference sequence). V was clipped by 0 bases and J by 7 bases; unmatched bases: 3. The CDR3 DNA follows: TGTGCCAGCAGTTTATCGGGACTAGCGGGAGGTATCGGGGAGCTGTTTTTT. Protein product: CASSLSGLAGGIGELFF.

J is TRBJ1-5 and V is TRBV5-4, with D possibly being TRBD1 (5 bases). Trimming took off 0 bases at V and 4 bases at J, with 11 bases between the two ends. CDR1 is SGHNT and CDR2 is YYREEE in the germline V gene (reference sequence). The CDR3 consists of 15 residues. The CDR3 DNA sequence: TGTGCCAGCAGCTTGGCCGGGACGACTAATCAGCCCCAGCATTTT. This gives the protein CASSLAGTTNQPQHF.

The chain employs TRBV30 and TRBJ2-2; D possibly matches TRBD1 or TRBD2 (6 bases each). Germline values: CDR1 GTSNPN, CDR2 SVGIG (reference sequence). The CDR3 loop spans 13 amino acids. V was shortened by 4 bases and J by 5 bases, with 11 bases between the two germline ends. CDR3 bases: TGTGCCTGGACCGAAGGGGGGACCGGGGAGCTGTTTTTT. Encoded protein: CAWTEGGTGELFF.

The genes are TRBV5-1 and TRBJ1-1, with TRBD1 as a possible D gene (5 bases). Germline CDR1 is SGHRS and CDR2 is YFSETQ. V lost 6 bases, J lost 0 bases, and 15 bases lay in between. The CDR3 is made up of 15 amino acids. The chain's CDR3 is CASTLGGTMNTEAFF. The CDR3 DNA reads TGCGCCAGCACCCTGGGAGGGACCATGAACACTGAAGCTTTCTTT.

The rearrangement links TRBV2 to TRBJ1-2; D perhaps matches TRBD1 (5 bases). Trimming pared 6 bases from V and 3 bases from J, leaving 11 bases between. The CDR3 sequence is 13 residues long. Germline CDR1 reads SNHLY; CDR2 reads FYNNEI. The CDR3 bases are TGTGCCAGCAGGGCAGGGTGGGACTATGGCTACACCTTC. It is translated as CASRAGWDYGYTF.

The genes are TRBV27 and TRBJ2-1; TRBD2 matches at 10 bases. CDR3 length equals 15 residues. The germline V gene has CDR1 MNHEY and CDR2 SMNVEV (reference sequence). Trimming cost V 6 bases and J 8 bases; bases outside gene matches: 10. The chain's CDR3 is CASSPLAGPIDEQFF. The CDR3 nucleotides are TGTGCCAGCAGCCCACTAGCGGGGCCGATAGATGAGCAGTTCTTC.

Concerning this clone itself: Different DNA sequences within this sample yield the same CDR3. The rearrangement joins TRBV5-1 to TRBJ1-5, with D possibly matching TRBD1 (5 bases). Germline CDR1 reads SGHRS; CDR2 reads YFSETQ. The ends were cut back, 0 bases at V and 4 bases at J, with 5 bases in the middle. This CDR3 region has 13 residues. CDR3 bases: TGCGCCAGCAGCTTGGGACAGAATCAGCCCCAGCATTTT. This gives the protein CASSLGQNQPQHF.

Only a few counts were recorded for this clone. J is TRBJ1-5 and V is TRBV6-1; a weak D match, TRBD1 (6 bases). The length of the CDR3 is 14 residues. The V gene's germline CDR1 is MNHNS and CDR2 SASEGT. Trimming took 2 bases from V and 4 from J, leaving 9 bases between them. CDR3 nucleotide sequence: TGTGCCAGCAGTGAAATCACAGGGAATCAGCCCCAGCATTTT. Translated, it gives CASSEITGNQPQHF.